The subject of this entry is one TCR beta chain. The antigen remains unidentified. Germline CDR1 and CDR2: KGHSH and LQKENI. V lost 5 bases and J lost 4; bases outside the gene matches: 12. CDR3 length: 16 residues. This record belongs to a study of metastatic and nonmetastatic thyroid tumors. Whole-study context: Malignant and benign thyroid patients had repertoires compared in peripheral blood and tumor or nodule tissue. The study, taken as a whole, reports: Reports indicated that malignant thyroid tumors showed significantly higher TCR beta diversity than benign nodules did, in blood and tumor.

Per the original data handling: Clinicopathological groups differed in CDR3, with these differences serving to build a distant-metastasis classifier for papillary thyroid cancer. TCRdb ran MiXCR on the PCR reads. These V and J calls originate from TCRdb's pipeline instead of the authors' own analysis. The sample shows around 38,000 clones, 25% to 30% of them seen only once. Thyroid surgery was preceded by no treatment in any patient. This TCR was recovered from a male donor with papillary thyroid cancer or a benign thyroid nodule (not recorded which). Some clones in this sample may be carry-over from other donors' samples. This chain uses TRBV18 with TRBJ1-2; 8 bases fit TRBD1. Material for sequencing was blood. CDR3 amino acids: CASSDETGGTGYGYTF. The DNA for the CDR3 is TGTGCCAGCTCAGACGAAACAGGGGGTACGGGCTATGGCTACACCTTC.